The clone carrying this T cell receptor (beta chain) came up many times. Its antigen is still unknown. The CDR3 totals 14 residues. With 7 bases clipped from V and 4 bases from J, the junction kept 8 bases outside the gene matches. Germline assignment: CDR1 SEHNR and CDR2 FQNEAQ (reference sequence). This sample's time point: newly diagnosed GD, antithyroid drugs for less than 3 months. RNA extracted from PBMCs served as the sequencing template. The authors built TCR beta libraries using iRepertoire HTBI primers and Arm-PCR of CDR3 regions. A single record per CDR3 protein comes from TCRdb applying MiXCR to the multiplex PCR reads. The repertoire holds approximately 350,000 distinct CDR3 sequences, with over 15% as singletons. This specimen belongs to a study of regulatory T cells in long-lasting Graves disease. The study, taken as a whole, reports: Whereas new patients shared 970 or so public clonotypes, persistent patients shared more, at about 3,000.

Another study also made use of these data, one on T cells in Graves' hyperthyroidism and ophthalmopathy. This second study notes: With the HTBI primer set, the TCR CDR3 went through a first round of RT-PCR. In the analysis, a 13 V-J model separated ophthalmopathy from stable hyperthyroidism.

The chain has TRBV7-9 and TRBJ2-7; 9 bases fit TRBD1. Sequences were derived from peripheral blood mononuclear cells (PBMCs), sampled at new diagnosis, from a patient treated with antithyroid drugs. The clonotype was recovered from a man between 40 and 49 years old with Graves disease. CDR3 DNA: TGTGCCAGCACCAGGGACAGGGTAGATTACGAGCAGTACTTC. This sequence encodes CASTRDRVDYEQYF.